This entry features one T cell receptor beta chain sequence. The antigen remains undetermined. The data were taken from a study of a mutant IDH1 vaccine in newly diagnosed glioma. Background on the study: Vaccination started 4-6 weeks after radiotherapy alone, or with temozolomide cycles. Treated patients had a mean age of about 44 years and a sex split that was roughly 60% male and approximately 40% female. The therapy given earlier, which was standard therapy, consisted of radiotherapy, temozolomide, or both, and most of the patients received both.

The germline CDR1 and CDR2 sequences are SGDLS and YYNGEE. The CDR3 is 12 amino acids. The V end lost 2 bases, the J end lost 5 bases, and 6 bases lay between the germline ends. Measured with immunoSEQ multiplex PCR; TCRdb has only the in-frame clones, and not every one. The repertoire consists of about 60,000 clones, with under 85% occurring once and the leading ten covering about 3.7%. Time point specified: week 11, during vaccination. Topical imiquimod accompanied each vaccine dose, which consisted of 300 ug of mutant IDH1 20-mer peptide. New WHO grade 3 or 4 astrocytomas that were IDH1-mutant and ATRX-lost occurred in the donors.

The sample was PBMCs, taken from a glioma patient whose treatment included an IDH1 peptide vaccine. This receptor was identified in a young man with glioma. The chain couples TRBV9 to TRBJ2-3; no definite D call. The CDR3 DNA follows: TGTGCCAGCAGCGTTCAAAAAGATACGCAGTATTTT. Its protein is CASSVQKDTQYF. The full variable domain, its missing parts supplied by reference TRBV9 and TRBJ2-3, is DSGVTQTPKHLITATGQRVTLRCSPRSGDLSVYWYQQSLDQGLQFLIQYYNGEERAKGNILERFSAQQFPDLHSELNLSSLELGDSALYFCASSVQKDTQYFGPGTRLTVL.